This is a list of T cell receptor beta chains from one sample in a study of blood T cell repertoires in COVID-19. Libraries were prepared by immunoSEQ multiplex PCR; TCRdb keeps only in-frame clonotypes and omits some of them. The repertoire has around 170,000 clones, roughly 88% of them found once; the top ten carry 9%. The specimen sequenced was PBMCs or T cells enriched from blood (not recorded which). The receptor source for this set is a woman aged 18-29 years who had recovered from COVID-19. Each CDR3 is given with its conserved first and last residue. The order of the fields is J gene, V gene, D gene, CDR3 DNA, CDR3 protein. D genes are given only for firm matches.

>TRBJ1-2|TRBV5-1|TRBD1
TGCGCCAGCAGCTCGGATGGGACAGTCCTTCCTAGGGGCTACACCTTC
CASSSDGTVLPRGYTF
>TRBJ2-3|TRBV18|-
TGTGCCAGCTCACCAGGACAGACCACAGATACGCAGTATTTT
CASSPGQTTDTQYF
>TRBJ2-1|TRBV15|-
TGTGCCACCAGCGGGTGGGACTTCCCAGGGGGGCAGTTCTTC
CATSGWDFPGGQFF
>TRBJ2-7|TRBV5-1|TRBD2
TGCGCCAGCAGCTCGGGGGGGAGCCCCTACGAGCAGTACTTC
CASSSGGSPYEQYF
>TRBJ1-1|TRBV28|-
TGTGCCAGCAGTTTGCCCGTACAGGAGACGAACACTGAAGCTTTCTTT
CASSLPVQETNTEAFF
>TRBJ2-1|TRBV4-3|-
TGCGCCAGCAGCCAAGGGGACTGGGGCTCCTACAATGAGCAGTTCTTC
CASSQGDWGSYNEQFF
>TRBJ2-3|TRBV19|TRBD2
TGTGCCAGTAGTACTAGGGCTAGCGGCCCAGATACGCAGTATTTT
CASSTRASGPDTQYF
>TRBJ1-6|TRBV10-3|TRBD1
TGTGCCATCAGTAACCGGGACAGTAATAATTCACCCCTCCACTTT
CAISNRDSNNSPLHF
>TRBJ2-2|TRBV27|TRBD2
TGTGCCAGCAGCCGACTAGCGTCCACCGGGGAGCTGTTTTTT
CASSRLASTGELFF
>TRBJ2-1|TRBV4-1|TRBD2
TGCGCCAGCAGCCAAGTCCTAGCGGCTTTCGGTGAGCAGTTCTTC
CASSQVLAAFGEQFF
>TRBJ2-3|TRBV6-5|TRBD2
TGTGCCAGCAGTTACGGCGGGGGGGGAGGCACAGATACGCAGTATTTT
CASSYGGGGGTDTQYF
>TRBJ2-3|TRBV6-2/TRBV6-3|TRBD2
TGTGCCAGCAGTTACTATGGGGGAGGGCAAGCAGATACGCAGTATTTT
CASSYYGGGQADTQYF
>TRBJ2-1|TRBV9|TRBD2
TGTGCCAGCAGCGGACTAGCGGTTAATGAGCAGTTCTTC
CASSGLAVNEQFF
>TRBJ2-5|TRBV28|-
TGTGCCAGCAGTCATCGACAGTCGGAAGAGACCCAGTACTTC
CASSHRQSEETQYF